The sequence of this T cell receptor (beta chain) was determined in a study of blood T cells in healthy people across ages. A sample-barcoded 5' primer and a J-beta primer mix were used in a second PCR of about 6 to 12 cycles. Each CDR3 protein gets one entry after TCRdb re-called the 5' RACE reads with MiXCR. Among roughly 700,000 distinct CDR3 sequences listed, approximately 50% were seen once. Germline V CDR1 and CDR2: SEHNR, FQNEAQ (reference sequence). The CDR3 is made up of 18 amino acids. Study results and limitations: More naive CD4+ cells and higher diversity marked long-lived donors relative to aged donors. Age advanced and TCR beta diversity per million T cells fell, roughly linearly. Across samples, TCR beta diversity tracked strongly with naive T cell percentage.

Comments on this clonotype: Antigen unknown. An end of the junction differs from the germline gene, which may be a read error.

Donors each provided roughly 11 milliliters of peripheral blood. V and J are TRBV7-9 and TRBJ2-1; TRBD2 matches 14 bases. The sequenced sample was blood. This receptor was identified in a woman aged 60-75 years in good health. CDR3 amino acids: CAGSSGTSGGSSYNEQFF. For the CDR3, the DNA is TGTGCCGGCAGCTCCGGGACTAGCGGGGGAAGCTCCTACAATGAGCAGTTCTTC.